This T cell receptor (beta chain) was obtained from a study of blood T cell repertoires in COVID-19. Repertoires were generated with immunoSEQ multiplex PCR, while TCRdb's copy carries only in-frame clones and drops some. The sample yields about 180,000 clones, roughly 77% seen once. The CDR3 extends over 13 amino acids. Germline CDR1 and CDR2: SGHAT and FQNNGV. The V end was cut by 1 base, the J end by 8 bases, with 11 bases between. This clone was counted between two and nine times. The receptor's source is a woman over 75 with COVID-19, enrolled during active disease. The sequenced material came from peripheral blood. The rearrangement uses TRBV11-2 and TRBJ1-2; a possible D gene is TRBD1 (5 bases). CDR3 in DNA: TGTGCCAGCAGCTTAGGTGGGGCGTCAGGCTACACCTTC. This translates into CASSLGGASGYTF.